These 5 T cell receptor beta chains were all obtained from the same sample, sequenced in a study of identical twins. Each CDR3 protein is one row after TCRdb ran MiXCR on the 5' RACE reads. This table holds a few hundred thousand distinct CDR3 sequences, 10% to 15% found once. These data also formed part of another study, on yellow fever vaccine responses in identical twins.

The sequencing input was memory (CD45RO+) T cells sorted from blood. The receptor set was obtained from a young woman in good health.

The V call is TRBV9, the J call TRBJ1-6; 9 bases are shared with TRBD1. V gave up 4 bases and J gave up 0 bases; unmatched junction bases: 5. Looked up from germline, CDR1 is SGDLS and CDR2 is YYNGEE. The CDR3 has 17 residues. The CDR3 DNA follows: TGTGCCAGCAGCTACGGACAGGGGAGCTCCTATAATTCACCCCTCCACTTT. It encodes CASSYGQGSSYNSPLHF. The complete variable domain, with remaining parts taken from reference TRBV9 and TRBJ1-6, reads DSGVTQTPKHLITATGQRVTLRCSPRSGDLSVYWYQQSLDQGLQFLIQYYNGEERAKGNILERFSAQQFPDLHSELNLSSLELGDSALYFCASSYGQGSSYNSPLHFGNGTRLTVT.

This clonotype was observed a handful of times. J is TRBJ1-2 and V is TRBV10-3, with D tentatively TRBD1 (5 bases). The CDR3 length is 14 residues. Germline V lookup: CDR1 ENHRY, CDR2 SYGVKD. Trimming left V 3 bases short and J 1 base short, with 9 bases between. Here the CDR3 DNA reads TGTGCCATCAGTGAACTTAGGGGTAACTATGGCTACACCTTC. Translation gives CAISELRGNYGYTF.

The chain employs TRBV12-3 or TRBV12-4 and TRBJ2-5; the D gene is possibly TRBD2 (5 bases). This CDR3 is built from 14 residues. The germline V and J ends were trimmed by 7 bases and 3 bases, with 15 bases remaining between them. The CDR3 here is CASTPSGAEETQYF. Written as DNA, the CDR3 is TGTGCCAGCACCCCTTCAGGAGCGGAAGAGACCCAGTACTTC.

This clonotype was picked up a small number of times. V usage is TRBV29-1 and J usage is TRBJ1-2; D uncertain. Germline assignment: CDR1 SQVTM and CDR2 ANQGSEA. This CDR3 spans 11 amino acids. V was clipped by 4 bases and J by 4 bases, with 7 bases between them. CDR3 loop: CSVGQIYGYTF. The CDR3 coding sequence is TGCAGCGTTGGGCAGATCTATGGCTACACCTTC.

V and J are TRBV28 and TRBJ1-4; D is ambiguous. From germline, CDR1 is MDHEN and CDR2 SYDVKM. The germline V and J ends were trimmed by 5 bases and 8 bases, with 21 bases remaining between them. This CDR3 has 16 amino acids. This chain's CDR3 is CASSPYPRGSWEKLFF. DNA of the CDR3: TGTGCCAGCAGTCCATACCCACGCGGAAGTTGGGAAAAACTGTTTTTT.